The 31 T cell receptor beta chains reported below all come from one sample, sequenced in a study of a mutant IDH1 vaccine in newly diagnosed glioma. Time point reported: baseline, week 1 (first vaccination visit). Treatment indicated: pre-vaccination baseline after standard-of-care therapy. Profiling relied on immunoSEQ multiplex PCR, and the TCRdb table lists in-frame clones only, not all of them. The sample lists 85,000 to 100,000 clones, about four fifths occurring once. Specimen: PBMCs, collected from a glioma patient treated with radiotherapy, temozolomide or both. The receptors were gathered from a man aged 35-49 years with glioma.

The gene calls are TRBV30 and TRBJ1-1; D is unresolved. Germline V gene data show CDR1 as GTSNPN and CDR2 as SVGIG (reference sequence). V was cut by 1 base and J by 3 bases, with 15 bases left in between. This CDR3 is 15 amino acids long. CDR3 coding DNA: TGTGCCTGGAGTGGGGCTACATACTTTGACACTGAAGCTTTCTTT. Protein sequence: CAWSGATYFDTEAFF.

The chain has TRBV9 and TRBJ1-6; 8 nucleotides line up with TRBD1. The junction had 8 bases not matched to a gene; V was cut back by 5 bases and J by 7 bases. Germline V gives CDR1 SGDLS, CDR2 YYNGEE. CDR3 length: 15 amino acids. CDR3 loop: CASSGRTGINSPLHF. The CDR3 region has the DNA TGTGCCAGCAGTGGAAGGACAGGGATCAATTCACCCCTCCACTTT. Together with reference TRBV9 and TRBJ1-6, the CDR3 gives the full variable domain: DSGVTQTPKHLITATGQRVTLRCSPRSGDLSVYWYQQSLDQGLQFLIQYYNGEERAKGNILERFSAQQFPDLHSELNLSSLELGDSALYFCASSGRTGINSPLHFGNGTRLTVT.

This clone was picked up a small number of times. This chain uses TRBV5-6 with TRBJ2-6; D is unresolved. Germline V gives CDR1 SGHDT, CDR2 YYEEEE. V gave up 4 bases and J gave up 2 bases, with 4 bases separating them. This CDR3 is built from 13 residues. DNA for the CDR3: TGTGCCAGCAGCGCAACTGGGGCCAACGTCCTGACTTTC. Translated: CASSATGANVLTF.

V and J are TRBV5-6 and TRBJ2-5, with 8 bases matching TRBD1. In germline, CDR1 is SGHDT, CDR2 YYEEEE. V lost 3 bases, J lost 2 bases, and 6 bases stayed unmatched. This CDR3 contains 15 residues. The CDR3 reads CASSSPWTGQETQYF. The CDR3, as DNA: TGTGCCAGCAGCTCCCCCTGGACAGGGCAAGAGACCCAGTACTTC.

The V call is TRBV11-2, the J call TRBJ1-1, with D hard to call. CDR1 and CDR2 from the germline V gene are SGHAT and FQNNGV. The CDR3 is 12 amino acids. V dropped 3 bases and J dropped 8 bases, with 10 bases sitting between them. DNA for the CDR3: TGTGCCAGCAGCTTTAACGCCGTAGAAGCTTTCTTT. It encodes CASSFNAVEAFF.

Only one count was recorded for this clone. CDR3 sequence (DNA): TGTGCCAGCAGCCCCCTGACTAGCGGGGGGAGCTACGAGCAGTACTTC. It specifies CASSPLTSGGSYEQYF. This rearrangement joins TRBV9 to TRBJ2-7; 13 nucleotides agree with TRBD2. V was clipped by 4 bases and J by 3 bases; unmatched bases: 7. The CDR3 runs 16 residues. Germline CDR1 is SGDLS and CDR2 is YYNGEE.

V gene TRBV30 combines with J gene TRBJ1-1, with D uncertain. Germline CDR1 and CDR2: GTSNPN and SVGIG (reference sequence). The CDR3 is 13 residues long. V gave up 3 bases and J gave up 3 bases, with 11 bases separating them. CDR3 coding DNA: TGTGCCTGGAGAAGCCGATTGGACACTGAAGCTTTCTTT. This codes for CAWRSRLDTEAFF.

The chain carries TRBV5-1 and TRBJ1-2; TRBD1 is a possible D gene (5 bases). The germline V gene encodes CDR1 SGHRS and CDR2 YFSETQ. The CDR3 is 13 amino acids. Trimming stripped 4 bases from V and 7 bases from J, with 14 bases between. Here the CDR3 reads CASSPSGGPGYTF. CDR3 DNA: TGCGCCAGCAGCCCGTCCGGGGGTCCTGGCTACACCTTC.

The rearrangement joins TRBV4-1 to TRBJ2-7; 9 nucleotides match TRBD1. The CDR3 runs to 15 residues. The germline V gene has CDR1 MGHRA and CDR2 YSYEKL. V shed 0 bases and J 4 bases; nucleotides not matched to a gene: 4. CDR3: CASSQDEGQGYEQYF. The CDR3 DNA sequence: TGCGCCAGCAGCCAAGATGAGGGACAGGGATACGAGCAGTACTTC.

This clone has just a few counts. The V gene is TRBV9, the J gene TRBJ2-3; 7 nucleotides agree with TRBD2. The J segment lost 2 bases and the V segment lost 3 bases, leaving 6 bases of the junction unmatched. CDR1 is SGDLS, CDR2 YYNGEE, per germline. There are 15 residues in the CDR3. The DNA of the CDR3 is TGTGCCAGCAGCGCCCGGGGGGTGGACACAGATACGCAGTATTTT. It encodes CASSARGVDTDTQYF.

The chain recombines TRBV7-2 with TRBJ2-7; no definite D call. The CDR3 is 13 residues long. Trimming pared 1 base from V and 5 bases from J, leaving 9 bases between. Germline V lookup: CDR1 SGHTA, CDR2 FQGNSA. CDR3 DNA: TGTGCCAGCAGCTTAGGGGTAGCTGACGAGCAGTACTTC. Its protein is CASSLGVADEQYF.

V and J are TRBV19 and TRBJ2-1; D not certain. Trimming removed 3 bases at V and 6 bases at J, with 12 bases between. The CDR3 has 14 amino acids. Germline loops: CDR1 LNHDA, CDR2 SQIVND (reference sequence). The CDR3 DNA reads TGTGCCAGTAGTATTGACCCGCTCTTCAATGAGCAGTTCTTC. This sequence encodes CASSIDPLFNEQFF. Full variable domain (missing parts from reference TRBV19 and TRBJ2-1): DGGITQSPKYLFRKEGQNVTLSCEQNLNHDAMYWYRQDPGQGLRLIYYSQIVNDFQKGDIAEGYSVSREKKESFPLTVTSAQKNPTAFYLCASSIDPLFNEQFFGPGTRLTVL.

This chain uses TRBV21-1 with TRBJ2-5; TRBD2, as called in the table, went unchecked against the DNA. TRBV21-1 is labeled a pseudogene. The CDR3 spans 17 residues. The CDR3 region is CASSERRLAGLQETQYF. Written as DNA, the CDR3 is TGTGCCAGCAGCGAGCGGCGACTAGCGGGCCTCCAAGAGACCCAGTACTTC.

The V and J genes are TRBV12-5 and TRBJ2-1; no clear D gene. The germline CDR1 and CDR2 sequences are LGHNT and FRNRAP. With 4 bases removed from V and 3 bases from J, the gap between germline ends came to 7 bases. CDR3 length: 13 residues. In nucleotides, the CDR3 is TGTGCTAGTGGTTCCACGGACTACAATGAGCAGTTCTTC. Its protein is CASGSTDYNEQFF.

V usage is TRBV2 and J usage is TRBJ2-3; the D gene is possibly TRBD2 (6 bases). The germline CDR1 and CDR2 sequences are SNHLY and FYNNEI. V was cut by 4 bases and J by 0 bases, with 17 bases left in between. This CDR3 has 17 amino acids. CDR3 DNA sequence: TGTGCCAGCAGTGTCGAGCGGGCCGTAGGGAGCACAGATACGCAGTATTTT. Translating it yields CASSVERAVGSTDTQYF.

The V gene is TRBV10-3, the J gene TRBJ2-7, with D maybe TRBD2 (6 bases). The CDR3 extends over 14 amino acids. Germline lookup yields CDR1 ENHRY and CDR2 SYGVKD. V lost 7 bases and J 5 bases, leaving 18 bases between the germline ends. CDR3 nucleotides: TGTGCCATCAAGCCGGGAGTCCCCTTGGACGAGCAGTACTTC. Translation gives CAIKPGVPLDEQYF.

This clone was detected only once. V and J are TRBV6-6 and TRBJ2-1; D perhaps matches TRBD1 (6 bases). Trimming pared 6 bases from V and 10 bases from J, leaving 10 bases between. CDR1 is MNHNY, CDR2 SVGAGI, per germline (reference sequence). This CDR3 is 11 amino acids long. The CDR3 sequence: CASSPGTEQFF. The CDR3 DNA is TGTGCCAGCAGCCCCGGGACAGAGCAGTTCTTC.

There are a few counts of this clone. The chain employs TRBV19 and TRBJ1-5, with 7 bases matching TRBD1. The CDR3 extends over 19 amino acids. CDR1 and CDR2 (germline): LNHDA, SQIVND (reference sequence). V lost 5 bases and J lost 6; bases outside the gene matches: 22. CDR3 region: CASSPAASQGVYPPQPQHF. The CDR3, as DNA: TGTGCCAGTAGTCCTGCGGCGTCCCAGGGGGTGTACCCTCCTCAGCCCCAGCATTTT.

The CDR3 region is CATSRDNRDRYYEQYF. DNA for the CDR3: TGTGCCACCAGCAGAGATAACCGGGACAGATACTACGAGCAGTACTTC. This chain joins TRBV15 and TRBJ2-7; 7 positions match TRBD1. The CDR3 is 16 amino acids. The ends lost 0 bases at V and 3 bases at J; junction bases unmatched: 8. In germline, CDR1 is LNHNV, CDR2 YYDKDF (reference sequence).

V is TRBV28 and J is TRBJ2-3; 13 bases match TRBD2. Germline values: CDR1 MDHEN, CDR2 SYDVKM. The CDR3 runs to 15 residues. V trimming: 8 bases; J trimming: 0 bases; junction bases outside the gene matches: 2. This CDR3 is CASWGLAGSTDTQYF. The CDR3 DNA sequence: TGTGCCAGCTGGGGACTAGCGGGAAGCACAGATACGCAGTATTTT.

This clone occurred once. The chain is built from TRBV4-3 and TRBJ2-3, with 10 bases aligning to TRBD1. V was pared by 0 bases and J by 5 bases, with 20 bases of the junction left unmatched. The germline V gene encodes CDR1 LGHNA and CDR2 YSLEER. CDR3 length: 21 residues. The CDR3 DNA reads as TGCGCCAGCAGCCAAGATATCGGGGGGACCTTGGGACAGGGGTTTTTAGATACGCAGTATTTT. Translation gives CASSQDIGGTLGQGFLDTQYF.

V gene TRBV12-5 combines with J gene TRBJ2-5, with a tentative D call TRBD2 (5 bases). The V gene's germline CDR1 is LGHNT and CDR2 FRNRAP. CDR3 length: 13 residues. Deletions cut 0 bases from V and 5 bases from J, with 7 bases between. The CDR3 here is CASGLVGGETQYF. The CDR3 DNA is TGTGCTAGTGGTTTGGTAGGAGGCGAGACCCAGTACTTC.

This chain joins TRBV15 and TRBJ2-7; 10 bases fit TRBD1. The V gene end was trimmed by 0 bases and the J gene end by 5 bases; junction bases not matched to a gene: 4. Looked up from germline, CDR1 is LNHNV and CDR2 is YYDKDF (reference sequence). CDR3 size: 15 residues. The CDR3, as DNA: TGTGCCACCAGCAGAGAGGGGGACAGGGGCAACGAGCAGTACTTC. As protein: CATSREGDRGNEQYF.

The chain is built from TRBV29-1 and TRBJ2-7, with 7 bases aligning to TRBD1. Germline CDR1 and CDR2: SQVTM and ANQGSEA. V dropped 5 bases and J dropped 3; count of bases not matched to a gene: 4. There are 12 residues in the CDR3. The CDR3: CSVRDSIYEQYF. CDR3 coding DNA: TGCAGCGTTCGGGACAGTATCTACGAGCAGTACTTC.

The chain links TRBV5-1 to TRBJ2-2; D may be TRBD2 (6 bases). CDR1 is SGHRS and CDR2 is YFSETQ in the germline V gene. The germline V and J ends were trimmed by 1 base and 2 bases, with 12 bases remaining between them. The CDR3 is made up of 16 amino acids. CDR3 sequence (DNA): TGCGCCAGCAGCTTGATTGGGGGAGGAAACACCGGGGAGCTGTTTTTT. This codes for CASSLIGGGNTGELFF.

The chain joins TRBV2 to TRBJ1-4; D is undetermined. The CDR3 consists of 15 residues. Trimming removed 3 bases from V and 8 bases from J, with 16 bases in between. CDR1 and CDR2 from the germline V gene are SNHLY and FYNNEI. In DNA, the CDR3 is TGTGCCAGCAGTGATTCGGGCCAGTGGGGAGAAAAACTGTTTTTT. It codes for CASSDSGQWGEKLFF. Filled out from reference TRBV2 and TRBJ1-4, the complete variable domain reads EPEVTQTPSHQVTQMGQEVILRCVPISNHLYFYWYRQILGQKVEFLVSFYNNEISEKSEIFDDQFSVERPDGSNFTLKIRSTKLEDSAMYFCASSDSGQWGEKLFFGSGTQLSVL.

This clone has ten or more counts. J is TRBJ2-1 and V is TRBV4-2, with unresolved D. Germline CDR1 reads LGHNA; CDR2 reads YNFKEQ. Trimming took off 1 base at V and 2 bases at J, with 12 bases between the two ends. The CDR3 covers 16 residues. CDR3 nucleotides: TGTGCCAGCAGCCAAGTGGATCGCGGAACCTACAATGAGCAGTTCTTC. Its translation: CASSQVDRGTYNEQFF.

This clone is a singleton in its sample. The rearrangement uses TRBV27 and TRBJ2-7; a possible D gene is TRBD1 (5 bases). Looked up from germline, CDR1 is MNHEY and CDR2 is SMNVEV (reference sequence). The CDR3 totals 16 residues. Trimming took off 2 bases at V and 0 bases at J, with 14 bases between the two ends. The CDR3 reads CASSLSKGWVSYEQYF. In nucleotides, the CDR3 is TGTGCCAGCAGTTTAAGTAAGGGGTGGGTCTCCTACGAGCAGTACTTC.

This clone came up a few times. Written as DNA, the CDR3 is TGTGCCAACCCCGGGACCCCCTCCTACGAGCAGTACTTC. It is translated as CANPGTPSYEQYF. The chain combines TRBV27 with TRBJ2-7; D assignment may be TRBD1 or TRBD2 (5 bases each). The germline V gene encodes CDR1 MNHEY and CDR2 SMNVEV (reference sequence). V lost 10 bases and J 0 bases, leaving 13 bases between the germline ends. This CDR3 has 13 residues.

This clone has only one observation. This rearrangement joins TRBV7-8 to TRBJ1-1; 9 bases match TRBD1. Germline CDR1 SGHVS, CDR2 FQNEAQ. The CDR3 extends over 12 amino acids. V dropped 3 bases and J dropped 7; count of bases not matched to a gene: 0. The CDR3 loop reads CASSLDRGEAFF. CDR3 nucleotides: TGTGCCAGCAGCTTGGACAGGGGTGAAGCTTTCTTT.

The chain employs TRBV2 and TRBJ1-1; 7 nucleotides align to TRBD1. The CDR3 has 15 residues. The trim removed 6 bases at V and 4 bases at J, leaving 11 bases unmatched. The germline V gene encodes CDR1 SNHLY and CDR2 FYNNEI. CDR3 in amino acids: CASREGAQWSTEAFF. The CDR3 DNA sequence: TGTGCCAGCAGAGAGGGGGCCCAGTGGAGCACTGAAGCTTTCTTT.